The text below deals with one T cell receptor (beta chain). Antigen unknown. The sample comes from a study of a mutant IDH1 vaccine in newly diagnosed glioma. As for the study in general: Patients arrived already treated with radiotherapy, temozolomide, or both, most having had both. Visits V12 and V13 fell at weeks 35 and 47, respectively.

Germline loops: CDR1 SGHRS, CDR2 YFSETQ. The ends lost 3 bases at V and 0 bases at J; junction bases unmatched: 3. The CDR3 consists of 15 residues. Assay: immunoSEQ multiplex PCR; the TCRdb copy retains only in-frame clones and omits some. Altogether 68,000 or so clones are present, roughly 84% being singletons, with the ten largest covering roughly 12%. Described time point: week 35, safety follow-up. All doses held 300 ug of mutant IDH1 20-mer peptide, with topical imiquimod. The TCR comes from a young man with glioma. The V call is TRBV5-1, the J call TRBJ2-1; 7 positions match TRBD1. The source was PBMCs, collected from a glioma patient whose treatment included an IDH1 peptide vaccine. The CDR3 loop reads CASSSRGSSYNEQFF. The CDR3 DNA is TGCGCCAGCAGCTCCAGGGGGAGCTCCTACAATGAGCAGTTCTTC.